Presented here are 21 T cell receptor beta chains from one specimen sequenced in a study of a mutant IDH1 vaccine in newly diagnosed glioma. The protocol was immunoSEQ multiplex PCR, while the TCRdb copy is restricted to in-frame clones and leaves out a portion. The profile covers roughly 68,000 clones, with more than 65% appearing a single time and more than 8% taken by the ten largest. This sample's time point: baseline, week 1 (first vaccination visit). Treatment described: pre-vaccination baseline after standard-of-care therapy. The specimen comprised PBMCs, sampled from a glioma patient treated with radiotherapy, temozolomide or both. The origin of the receptors is a man in his fifties with glioma.

The chain is built from TRBV28 and TRBJ2-1, with 8 bases matching TRBD1. The CDR3 length is 19 residues. After removal of 4 bases from V and 9 bases from J, the junction contained 23 bases not matched to a gene. Germline V lookup: CDR1 MDHEN, CDR2 SYDVKM. The CDR3 DNA reads TGTGCCAGCAGTTCCTACACACGACTCCCGGGACAGGCTAATAGTGAGCAGTTCTTC. Its translation is CASSSYTRLPGQANSEQFF.

V is TRBV7-3 and J is TRBJ1-5, with TRBD1 identical over 7 bases. The CDR3 covers 17 residues. Germline CDR1 is SGHTA and CDR2 is FQGTGA. J lost 0 bases, V lost 5 bases, and 10 bases had no gene match. The CDR3 DNA sequence: TGTGCCAGCAGCCGAAGGGGGGGACAGACTAGCAATCAGCCCCAGCATTTT. Protein sequence: CASSRRGGQTSNQPQHF.

About this clone: Germline is not matched at one junction end, which may reflect a read error. This chain joins TRBV7-7 and TRBJ2-1; 9 bases fit TRBD1. The CDR3 runs 14 residues. Germline lookup yields CDR1 SSHAT and CDR2 FNYEAQ (reference sequence). In DNA, the CDR3 is TGTGCTAGCAGCTTAGAACAGGGGGCTGCTGAGCAGTTCTTC. It encodes CASSLEQGAAEQFF.

Comments on this clone: At one boundary the junction diverges from the germline segment, which might be a read error. The rearrangement uses TRBV7-7 and TRBJ2-5; 9 nucleotides agree with TRBD1. Germline CDR1 is SSHAT and CDR2 is FNYEAQ (reference sequence). This CDR3 has 14 amino acids. CDR3 protein: CASSSDRGEETQYF. The CDR3 DNA reads TGTGCTAGCAGCTCGGACAGGGGAGAAGAGACCCAGTACTTC.

This rearrangement joins TRBV4-1 to TRBJ1-1; maybe TRBD1 (5 bases). With 3 bases removed from V and 4 bases from J, the gap between germline ends came to 15 bases. Per germline, CDR1 MGHRA and CDR2 YSYEKL. The CDR3 spans 15 residues. Here the CDR3 DNA reads TGCGCCAGCAGCCAGGGGCCAGGGTCAGGCACTGAAGCTTTCTTT. It encodes CASSQGPGSGTEAFF.

This clone showed up just once. The V gene is TRBV6-5, the J gene TRBJ2-1, with TRBD2 as a possible D gene (5 bases). CDR3 length equals 12 residues. The germline V gene has CDR1 MNHEY and CDR2 SVGAGI. V was cut by 4 bases and J by 12 bases, with 13 bases left in between. In nucleotides, the CDR3 is TGTGCCAGCAGTTCCGGACCGGCGGGGCAGTTCTTC. Protein sequence: CASSSGPAGQFF.

This rearrangement joins TRBV29-1 to TRBJ1-1, with D maybe TRBD1 (5 bases). There are 13 residues in the CDR3. The V end lost 4 bases, the J end lost 0 bases, and 9 bases lay between the germline ends. Per germline, CDR1 SQVTM and CDR2 ANQGSEA. The CDR3 loop is CSVGTTMNTEAFF. The CDR3 DNA follows: TGCAGCGTTGGGACAACCATGAACACTGAAGCTTTCTTT.

This CDR3 is CASSRGTDNTGELFF. The CDR3 nucleotides read TGTGCCAGCAGCCGGGGGACAGATAACACCGGGGAGCTGTTTTTT. The genes are TRBV7-6 and TRBJ2-2, with D perhaps matching TRBD1 (7 bases). Trimming left V 5 bases short and J 2 bases short, with 12 bases between. The germline gives CDR1 SGHVS, CDR2 FNYEAQ. The CDR3 spans 15 residues.

J is TRBJ1-1 and V is TRBV4-1, with 8 bases fitting TRBD1. The CDR3 is made up of 14 amino acids. CDR1 and CDR2 from the germline V gene are MGHRA and YSYEKL. V was pared by 6 bases and J by 3 bases, with 6 bases of the junction left unmatched. The CDR3 nucleotides are TGCGCCAGCAGTCTCCAACAGGGGGACACTGAAGCTTTCTTT. Encoded protein: CASSLQQGDTEAFF.

This clone was detected a few times. This chain joins TRBV5-6 and TRBJ2-1; 9 bases align to TRBD2. J was trimmed by 8 bases and V by 2 bases; bases with no gene match: 8. Per germline, CDR1 SGHDT and CDR2 YYEEEE. The CDR3 loop spans 15 amino acids. The CDR3: CASSFPSGGQDEQFF. CDR3 in DNA: TGTGCCAGCAGCTTCCCAAGCGGGGGGCAGGATGAGCAGTTCTTC.

This chain uses TRBV7-9 with TRBJ1-5; TRBD1 aligns across 7 bases. CDR1 and CDR2 (germline): SEHNR, FQNEAQ (reference sequence). The CDR3 contains 14 residues. J lost 1 base, V lost 4 bases, and 1 base had no gene match. CDR3 region: CASSSTGSNQPQHF. The CDR3 region has the DNA TGTGCCAGCAGCTCGACAGGGAGCAATCAGCCCCAGCATTTT.

The chain carries TRBV9 and TRBJ2-5; no definite D call. V was clipped by 3 bases and J by 3 bases, with 6 bases between them. The germline CDR1 and CDR2 sequences are SGDLS and YYNGEE. The CDR3 loop spans 12 amino acids. CDR3 amino acids: CASSGWEETQYF. The CDR3 DNA reads TGTGCCAGCAGCGGATGGGAAGAGACCCAGTACTTC.

CDR3 in DNA: TGTGCCAGCAGTTTACCTCCCGAGCAGTTCTTC. Residues: CASSLPPEQFF. The chain employs TRBV28 and TRBJ2-1; unclear D gene. With 2 bases removed from V and 10 bases from J, the gap between germline ends came to 6 bases. This CDR3 has 11 residues. The V gene's germline CDR1 is MDHEN and CDR2 SYDVKM.

The rearrangement joins TRBV5-6 to TRBJ2-2; 7 positions agree with TRBD1. This CDR3 spans 14 amino acids. V shed 3 bases, J shed 4 bases, and the junction held 3 bases outside the gene matches. Per the germline V gene, CDR1 is SGHDT and CDR2 is YYEEEE. The DNA of the CDR3 is TGTGCCAGCAGCTACAGGGGTGCCACCGGGGAGCTGTTTTTT. Protein: CASSYRGATGELFF.

The chain couples TRBV15 to TRBJ1-2; D might be TRBD1 (5 bases). Germline-derived CDR1 and CDR2 are LNHNV and YYDKDF (reference sequence). The CDR3 contains 15 residues. Between the trimmed V and J ends, which lost 3 bases and 3 bases, there was a span of 14 bases. The CDR3 loop reads CATSRAPGRDYGYTF. CDR3 DNA: TGTGCCACCAGCAGGGCTCCGGGGCGTGACTATGGCTACACCTTC.

This chain connects TRBV5-6 to TRBJ1-4, with D possibly TRBD1 on 6 matching bases. Trimming removed 4 bases at V and 7 bases at J, with 11 bases between. The CDR3 sequence is 13 residues long. Germline V lookup: CDR1 SGHDT, CDR2 YYEEEE. The CDR3 sequence is CASSPTGGEKLFF. CDR3 DNA: TGTGCCAGCAGCCCGACAGGCGGTGAAAAACTGTTTTTT.

The chain joins TRBV6-6 to TRBJ2-1; maybe TRBD1 (5 bases). The CDR3 runs 16 residues. V lost 6 bases and J 15 bases, leaving 30 bases between the germline ends. Germline assignment: CDR1 MNHNY and CDR2 SVGAGI (reference sequence). In nucleotides, the CDR3 is TGTGCCAGCAGCCCCGGGCGAGCAGGGTGGCACGTTAGGCGGTTCTTC. It specifies CASSPGRAGWHVRRFF.

For this clone: The sample carries other DNA sequences with the same CDR3. The chain is built from TRBV30 and TRBJ1-2; D unresolved. This CDR3 contains 11 residues. Germline V CDR1 and CDR2: GTSNPN, SVGIG (reference sequence). The V gene lost 0 bases and the J gene lost 7 bases, with 6 bases spanning the gap. The CDR3, as DNA: TGTGCCTGGAGTGTAAGCGGTGGCTACACCTTC. Its translation: CAWSVSGGYTF.

The chain carries TRBV27 and TRBJ1-6; D ambiguous. The germline CDR1 and CDR2 sequences are MNHEY and SMNVEV (reference sequence). The CDR3 is 15 residues long. V was trimmed by 1 base and J by 5 bases, leaving 9 bases between them. The CDR3 region has the DNA TGTGCCAGCAGTTTATACGGCACCGATAATTCACCCCTCCACTTT. As protein: CASSLYGTDNSPLHF.

The J gene is TRBJ1-1, the V gene TRBV5-1, with TRBD1 identical over 7 bases. The CDR3 totals 14 residues. The germline gives CDR1 SGHRS, CDR2 YFSETQ. V trimming: 5 bases; J trimming: 0 bases; junction bases outside the gene matches: 4. CDR3 sequence (DNA): TGCGCCAGCAGACCCGGGACAGTGAACACTGAAGCTTTCTTT. Translating gives CASRPGTVNTEAFF.

V and J are TRBV29-1 and TRBJ1-1; the match to TRBD1 covers 7 bases. Per the germline V gene, CDR1 is SQVTM and CDR2 is ANQGSEA. The length of the CDR3 is 14 residues. V shed 5 bases and J 1 base; nucleotides not matched to a gene: 7. The CDR3 DNA reads TGCAGCGTTCGCACAGGGGTACGGAACACTGAAGCTTTCTTT. Amino acids: CSVRTGVRNTEAFF.